This T cell receptor (beta chain) was captured in a study of blood T cell repertoires in COVID-19. Whole-study context: Spain, Italy and the United States supplied samples that represented acute and convalescent COVID-19.

The germline CDR1 and CDR2 sequences are MDHEN and SYDVKM. The CDR3 consists of 16 residues. The V segment lost 3 bases and the J segment 7 bases; nucleotides outside the gene matches: 9. As originally analysed: How many nucleated cells were present was estimated from reference gene primer amplification. Produced via immunoSEQ multiplex PCR; TCRdb's table is partial and in-frame only. V, J and clone size were drawn from that table, and D and trimming were deduced from the DNA. The sample contains 68,000 or so clones, around 91% of which appear only once. The chain couples TRBV28 to TRBJ1-5; 10 positions agree with TRBD1. Sequenced: peripheral blood. This receptor was obtained from a man between 50 and 59 years old with acute or convalescent COVID-19. The CDR3 sequence is CASSLGGKGQGQPQHF. CDR3 coding DNA: TGTGCCAGCAGTTTGGGTGGGAAGGGACAGGGGCAGCCCCAGCATTTT.